This T cell receptor (beta chain) was found in a study of CD8 T cells in ankylosing spondylitis. Study outcomes and limitations: A motif of 7 to 9 highly homologous TCR beta variants was seen as apparently characteristic of ankylosing spondylitis blood.

This clonotype showed up just a few times. Its antigen is not known. From the 5' RACE reads, TCRdb called clonotypes with MiXCR, one entry per CDR3 protein. The sample yields around 480,000 distinct CDR3 sequences, more than 15% seen once. Sequenced input: blood, either unsorted or a sorted T cell fraction (not recorded which). The source is a male donor with ankylosing spondylitis.

The CDR3 region has the DNA TGCAGTGCTAGAGAGCTACAGGGTGAGACCCAGTACTTC. Its translation: CSARELQGETQYF. This chain uses TRBV20-1 with TRBJ2-5; possible D gene TRBD1, 6 bases. The ends were cut back, 0 bases at V and 5 bases at J, with 10 bases in the middle. This CDR3 has 13 amino acids. Germline-derived CDR1 and CDR2 are DFQATT and SNEGSKA (reference sequence).